This T cell receptor (beta chain) was observed in a study of OX40 agonist ivuxolimab in advanced cancers. Background on the whole study: Ivuxolimab was an agonistic, fully human IgG2 monoclonal antibody directed against OX40 (CD134), a costimulatory receptor. Intravenous ivuxolimab was administered to patients every 2 weeks at six dose levels: 0.01, 0.1, 0.3, 1.5, 3 and 10 mg/kg. Of the 50 to 55 dose-escalation patients, hepatocellular carcinoma was present in some 19, melanoma in about 15, renal cell carcinoma in 9 and head and neck cancer in 9. The dose-escalation cohort was approximately 83% male with a mean age of approximately 59 years, ranging from roughly 20 to 80. Prior anti-PD-1, anti-PD-L1 or anti-CTLA-4 therapy was permitted, and checkpoint inhibitors had been received by under 50% of dose-escalation patients. Partial responses occurred in three dose-escalation patients: two with cutaneous melanoma and one with hepatocellular carcinoma. The point of sequencing TCRbeta in the periphery was to test whether ivuxolimab changed TCR sequence diversity and drove clonal T-cell expansion. The paper covers the monotherapy dose-escalation part of the phase I ivuxolimab trial, which included N = 52 patients.

What the research found in general, with its limitations: The antigen specificity of the clonally expanded peripheral T cells was not determined. Low levels of normalized T-cell clonal expansion were also seen in some patients who did not respond. In the 0.1-3.0 mg/kg groups, partial responders had among the lowest normalized peripheral clonal expansion, particularly in CD8+ T cells. Clonal expansion of both CD4+ and CD8+ blood T cells was observed from baseline to week 6 at doses 0.1 to 3.0 mg/kg. After ivuxolimab, more expanded clones were found on average in CD8+ T cells than in CD4+ T cells.

As for this clone: Its antigen target is currently unknown. Base-call qualities are not available, and no considerably larger clone is one nucleotide away.

Patients with a history of autoimmune disease or receiving systemic immunosuppression were excluded from the trial. In every dose cohort, peripheral blood was drawn for TCR sequencing at baseline, cycle 4 day 1, and cycle 7 day 1. The samples were drawn from a first-in-human, open-label, multicenter phase I dose-escalation trial of ivuxolimab. Adults with locally advanced or metastatic melanoma, renal cell carcinoma, hepatocellular carcinoma or head and neck squamous cell carcinoma were enrolled in the trial. Before TCR sequencing, CD4+ and CD8+ T cells were separately sorted from peripheral blood. The CDR3 sequence holds 12 residues, the cysteine and phenylalanine included. Only the CDR3 portion is preserved as DNA: 36 bases, with reading frame beginning at the first base. The germline V gene (reference sequence) sets CDR1 to SEHNR and CDR2 to FQNEAQ. To sequence the TCRbeta CDR3 region, genomic DNA was isolated from the sorted cells. TCRbeta CDR3 regions were sequenced using the immunoSEQ Assay. What TCRdb holds here is the immuneACCESS table cut down to in-frame rearrangements. Part of the clones is not present; checked against another copy, under half of the missing clones reflect an unresolved V gene, and the others are unexplained. For this sample the table gives some 86,000 clones, of which roughly nine tenths were detected only once. More than 8.5% of the sample goes to the ten largest clones.

The V gene is TRBV7-9 and the J gene is TRBJ1-5, and the D gene may be TRBD1, 5 bases matching. The specimen comprised CD4+ or CD8+ T cells sorted from blood, sampled in a trial of the OX40 agonist ivuxolimab. The TCR was taken from an adult with an advanced solid tumor such as melanoma, head and neck, liver or kidney cancer. The DNA is TGTGCTACGCGGGGGGACAATCAGCCCCAGCATTTT. This yields the protein CATRGDNQPQHF.